The 15 T cell receptor beta chains below all came from one sample that was sequenced in a study of T cells in localized non-small cell lung cancer. The data were produced by immunoSEQ multiplex PCR, yet TCRdb's version contains in-frame clones alone and is incomplete. The repertoire holds some 15,000 clones, with over 70% as singletons. The material was peripheral blood, obtained before any cancer treatment. The receptor source for this set is a male donor at least 60 years old with stage I lung adenocarcinoma.

The V call is TRBV27, the J call TRBJ2-2; 9 nucleotides line up with TRBD1. J was trimmed by 4 bases and V by 4 bases; bases with no gene match: 10. Germline CDR1 and CDR2: MNHEY and SMNVEV (reference sequence). This CDR3 is 17 amino acids long. The chain's CDR3 is CASSSRGQGASTGELFF. Written as DNA, the CDR3 is TGTGCCAGCAGTTCCAGGGGACAGGGAGCTTCCACCGGGGAGCTGTTTTTT.

The chain recombines TRBV5-4 with TRBJ2-7; the match to TRBD1 covers 7 bases. V shed 4 bases, J shed 0 bases, and the junction held 1 base outside the gene matches. Looked up from germline, CDR1 is SGHNT and CDR2 is YYREEE (reference sequence). The CDR3 length is 13 residues. Here the CDR3 reads CASSRQGSYEQYF. The DNA of the CDR3 is TGTGCCAGCAGCCGACAGGGCTCCTACGAGCAGTACTTC. Complete variable domain (other parts from reference TRBV5-4 and TRBJ2-7): ETGVTQSPTHLIKTRGQQVTLRCSSQSGHNTVSWYQQALGQGPQFIFQYYREEENGRGNFPPRFSGLQFPNYSSELNVNALELDDSALYLCASSRQGSYEQYFGPGTRLTVT.

The chain recombines TRBV7-2 with TRBJ1-5; D gene unclear. CDR3 size: 14 residues. CDR1 and CDR2 (germline): SGHTA, FQGNSA. The germline V and J ends were trimmed by 2 bases and 2 bases, with 7 bases remaining between them. CDR3 residues: CASSLKDGNQPQHF. DNA for the CDR3: TGTGCCAGCAGCTTAAAGGACGGCAATCAGCCCCAGCATTTT.

This clone occurred once. The chain couples TRBV4-3 to TRBJ1-1, with TRBD1 matching 9 bases. CDR3 length: 17 amino acids. The J segment lost 10 bases and the V segment lost 1 base, leaving 16 bases of the junction unmatched. Looked up from germline, CDR1 is LGHNA and CDR2 is YSLEER. The CDR3 sequence: CASSQVSVGQGPPGAFF. DNA for the CDR3: TGCGCCAGCAGCCAAGTTTCCGTGGGACAGGGCCCCCCGGGAGCTTTCTTT.

This clone was picked up one time. This chain connects TRBV27 to TRBJ2-2, with D unclear. Germline V gives CDR1 MNHEY, CDR2 SMNVEV (reference sequence). V was clipped by 1 base and J by 6 bases, with 12 bases between them. The CDR3 extends over 15 amino acids. CDR3 DNA: TGTGCCAGCAGTTTATTACCCGGGCTGCCCGGGGAGCTGTTTTTT. This encodes CASSLLPGLPGELFF.

This chain links TRBV6-5 with TRBJ2-7; weak D call: TRBD1 (6 bases). V was clipped by 0 bases and J by 6 bases, with 9 bases between them. Germline V gene data show CDR1 as MNHEY and CDR2 as SVGAGI. The CDR3 spans 13 residues. CDR3 DNA: TGTGCCAGCAGTTACTCGGTACAGGGCGAGCAGTACTTC. It is translated as CASSYSVQGEQYF.

In its sample, this clone was seen a few times. Relative to the germline gene, one junction end is altered; a read error may explain this. The gene calls are TRBV7-7 and TRBJ2-5, with 7 positions matching TRBD2. The CDR3 totals 14 residues. Germline V gene sequence: CDR1 SSHAT, CDR2 FNYEAQ (reference sequence). The CDR3 bases are TGTGCTAGCAGCTTAGAAGGGAGGGAGGAGACCCAGTACTTC. Residues: CASSLEGREETQYF.

This clone was counted once. The chain is built from TRBV30 and TRBJ2-7; 11 positions agree with TRBD2. The V gene's germline CDR1 is GTSNPN and CDR2 SVGIG (reference sequence). The V and J ends lost 2 bases and 8 bases, in that order; junction bases with no gene match: 8. The CDR3 runs 14 residues. The CDR3 protein is CAWSLAGGPSQQYF. CDR3 coding DNA: TGTGCCTGGAGTTTAGCGGGAGGGCCTTCCCAGCAGTACTTC.

The chain links TRBV9 to TRBJ2-3; possible D gene TRBD1, 8 bases. CDR3 size: 15 residues. Germline V gives CDR1 SGDLS, CDR2 YYNGEE. V was shortened by 2 bases and J by 4 bases, with 14 bases between the two germline ends. CDR3 region: CASSVSQGGADTQYF. The CDR3 bases are TGTGCCAGCAGCGTTTCACAGGGGGGGGCAGATACGCAGTATTTT.

The gene calls are TRBV5-1 and TRBJ2-7; D may correspond to TRBD1 or TRBD2 (5 bases each). CDR3 size: 13 residues. V gave up 0 bases and J gave up 3 bases, with 7 bases separating them. Germline CDR1 reads SGHRS; CDR2 reads YFSETQ. In DNA, the CDR3 is TGCGCCAGCAGCTTGGGGGGGTACTACGAGCAGTACTTC. It yields the protein CASSLGGYYEQYF.

The chain carries TRBV4-1 and TRBJ2-1; TRBD2 might be the D (7 bases). The germline V gene encodes CDR1 MGHRA and CDR2 YSYEKL. Trimming took 4 bases from V and 8 from J, leaving 18 bases between them. The CDR3 consists of 15 residues. CDR3 sequence reads: CASSPRFGGRDEQFF. The CDR3 bases are TGCGCCAGCAGCCCACGGTTCGGGGGGCGCGATGAGCAGTTCTTC.

The rearrangement joins TRBV19 to TRBJ1-4; 9 positions agree with TRBD1. The CDR3 is 15 amino acids. J was trimmed by 8 bases and V by 4 bases; bases with no gene match: 8. CDR1 and CDR2 (germline): LNHDA, SQIVND (reference sequence). CDR3: CASSNRDRALEKLFF. In nucleotides, the CDR3 is TGTGCCAGTAGTAACCGGGACAGGGCTCTCGAAAAACTGTTTTTT.

The V call is TRBV7-2, the J call TRBJ2-3; 8 bases align to TRBD2. The germline V gene encodes CDR1 SGHTA and CDR2 FQGNSA. Unmatched junction bases numbered 10, after V lost 1 base and J lost 4 bases. The CDR3 runs 17 residues. In DNA form, the CDR3 reads TGTGCCAGCAGCTTAGTCTGGCTAGCGGGCAAAGCAGATACGCAGTATTTT. Residues: CASSLVWLAGKADTQYF.

The V gene is TRBV6-5, the J gene TRBJ2-7, with D possibly TRBD2 on 5 matching bases. Per the germline V gene, CDR1 is MNHEY and CDR2 is SVGAGI. The V gene lost 6 bases and the J gene lost 2 bases, with 11 bases spanning the gap. This CDR3 is 13 amino acids long. The CDR3, as DNA: TGTGCCAGCAGCCAAAGCGGAACCTACGAGCAGTACTTC. This gives the protein CASSQSGTYEQYF.

V and J are TRBV6-1 and TRBJ1-2; D ambiguous. The CDR3 contains 15 residues. Germline assignment: CDR1 MNHNS and CDR2 SASEGT. Trimming left V 1 base short and J 4 bases short, with 13 bases between. The CDR3 region is CASSEVGVLAYGYTF. The CDR3 DNA follows: TGTGCCAGCAGTGAAGTTGGGGTATTGGCCTATGGCTACACCTTC.